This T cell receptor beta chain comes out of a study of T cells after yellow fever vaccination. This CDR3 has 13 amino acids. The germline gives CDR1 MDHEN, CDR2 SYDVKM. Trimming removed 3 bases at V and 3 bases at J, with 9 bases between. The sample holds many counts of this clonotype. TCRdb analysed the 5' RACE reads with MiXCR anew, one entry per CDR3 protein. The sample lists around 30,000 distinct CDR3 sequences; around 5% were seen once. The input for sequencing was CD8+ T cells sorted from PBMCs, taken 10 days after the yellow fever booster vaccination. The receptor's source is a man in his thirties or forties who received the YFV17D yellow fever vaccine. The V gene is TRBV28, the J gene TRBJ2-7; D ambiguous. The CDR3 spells CASSFDVIYEQYF. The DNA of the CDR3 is TGTGCCAGCAGTTTCGATGTGATCTACGAGCAGTACTTC.